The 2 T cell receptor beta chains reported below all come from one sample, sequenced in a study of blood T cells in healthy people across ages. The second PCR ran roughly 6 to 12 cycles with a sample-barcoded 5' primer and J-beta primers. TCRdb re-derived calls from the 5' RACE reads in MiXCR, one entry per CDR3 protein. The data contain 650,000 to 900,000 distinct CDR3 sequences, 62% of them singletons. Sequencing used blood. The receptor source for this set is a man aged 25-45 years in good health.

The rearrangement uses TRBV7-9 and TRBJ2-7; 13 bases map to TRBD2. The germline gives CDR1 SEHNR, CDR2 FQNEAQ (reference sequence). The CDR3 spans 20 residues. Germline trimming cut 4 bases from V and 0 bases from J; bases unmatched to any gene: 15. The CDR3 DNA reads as TGTGCCAGCAGCTGGACAGGGGGCTCGGGACTAGCGGGGATCTCCTACGAGCAGTACTTC. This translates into CASSWTGGSGLAGISYEQYF.

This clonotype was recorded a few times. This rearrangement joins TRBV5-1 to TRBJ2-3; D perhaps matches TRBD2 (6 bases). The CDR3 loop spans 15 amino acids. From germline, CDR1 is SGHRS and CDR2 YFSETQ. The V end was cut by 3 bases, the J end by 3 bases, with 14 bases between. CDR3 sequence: CASSSGLLQTDTQYF. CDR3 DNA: TGCGCCAGCAGCTCGGGACTCCTCCAAACAGATACGCAGTATTTT.